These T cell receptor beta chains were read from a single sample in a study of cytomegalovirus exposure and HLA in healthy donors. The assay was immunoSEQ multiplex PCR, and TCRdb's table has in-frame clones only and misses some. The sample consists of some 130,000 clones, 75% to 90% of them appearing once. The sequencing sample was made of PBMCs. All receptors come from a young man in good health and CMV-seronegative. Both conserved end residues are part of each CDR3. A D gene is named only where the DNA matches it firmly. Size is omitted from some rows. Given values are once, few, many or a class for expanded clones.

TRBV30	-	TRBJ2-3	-	CAWSVVQGSTDTQYF	TGTGCCTGGAGTGTTGTCCAGGGTTCGACAGATACGCAGTATTTT
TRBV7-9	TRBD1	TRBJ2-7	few	CASSFLLDRPSSYEQYF	TGTGCCAGCAGCTTTCTCTTGGACAGGCCTAGCTCCTACGAGCAGTACTTC
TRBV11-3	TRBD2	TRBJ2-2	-	CASSVGTSGIGELFF	TGTGCCAGCAGCGTAGGGACTAGCGGGATCGGGGAGCTGTTTTTT
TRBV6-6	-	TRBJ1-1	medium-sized	CASSYEETEAFF	TGTGCCAGCAGTTACGAGGAAACTGAAGCTTTCTTT
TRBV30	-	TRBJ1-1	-	CAFHDSPPEAFF	TGTGCCTTCCACGACAGTCCGCCTGAAGCTTTCTTT
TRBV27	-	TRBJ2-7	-	CASSFRTKREQYF	TGTGCCAGCAGTTTCAGGACTAAACGCGAGCAGTACTTC
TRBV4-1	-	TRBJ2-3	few	CASSHTSGTDTQYF	TGCGCCAGCAGCCACACCAGCGGCACAGATACGCAGTATTTT
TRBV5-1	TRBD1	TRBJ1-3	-	CASSFGTGGSGNTIYF	TGCGCCAGCAGCTTCGGGACAGGGGGCTCTGGAAACACCATATATTTT
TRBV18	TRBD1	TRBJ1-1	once	CASSPGQKNTEAFF	TGTGCCAGCTCCCCGGGACAGAAAAACACTGAAGCTTTCTTT
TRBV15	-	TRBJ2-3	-	CATSRELAWSTDTQYF	TGTGCCACCAGCAGAGAGCTAGCCTGGAGCACAGATACGCAGTATTTT